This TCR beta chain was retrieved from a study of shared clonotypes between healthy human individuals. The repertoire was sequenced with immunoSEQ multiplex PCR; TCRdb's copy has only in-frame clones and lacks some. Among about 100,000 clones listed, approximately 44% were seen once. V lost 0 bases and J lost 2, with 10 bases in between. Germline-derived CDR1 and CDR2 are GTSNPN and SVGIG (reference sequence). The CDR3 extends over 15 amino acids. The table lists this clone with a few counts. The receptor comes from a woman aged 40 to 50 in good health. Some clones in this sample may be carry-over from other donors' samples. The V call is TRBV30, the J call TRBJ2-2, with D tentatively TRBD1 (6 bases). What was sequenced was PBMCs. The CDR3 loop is CAWSVWDKNTGELFF. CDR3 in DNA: TGTGCCTGGAGTGTCTGGGACAAAAACACCGGGGAGCTGTTTTTT.